This T cell receptor (beta chain) was sequenced for a study of cytomegalovirus exposure and HLA in healthy donors. Study findings and constraints: Presence/absence analysis assumed near-uniform sequencing depth across donors. On later analysis, the bulk of CMV-associated TCR beta chains appeared to be HLA-restricted.

J lost 1 base, V lost 0 bases, and 8 bases had no gene match. Germline V lookup: CDR1 SGHRS, CDR2 YFSETQ. The CDR3 runs 18 residues. PCR primers comprised 60 Vbeta and 13 Jbeta primers. Authors' processing steps: Per a later analysis, the number of unique TCR beta chains was about 78 million, of which roughly 11 million were shared. Assay used: immunoSEQ multiplex PCR; TCRdb lists only in-frame clones, some missing. The V and J calls and clone size come from that table; D and trimming were worked out from the DNA. The table lists some 120,000 clones, around 75% of them singletons, with roughly 0.87% in the top ten. Worth noting for this clone: Its specificity is unknown.

The clonotype was recovered from a woman in her 30s in good health and CMV-seronegative. The specimen was PBMCs. The V call is TRBV5-1, the J call TRBJ2-3, with 10 bases matching TRBD2. In nucleotides, the CDR3 is TGCGCCAGCAGCTTGGCCCTAAGCGGGGGGGTGGGCACAGATACGCAGTATTTT. This translates into CASSLALSGGVGTDTQYF.